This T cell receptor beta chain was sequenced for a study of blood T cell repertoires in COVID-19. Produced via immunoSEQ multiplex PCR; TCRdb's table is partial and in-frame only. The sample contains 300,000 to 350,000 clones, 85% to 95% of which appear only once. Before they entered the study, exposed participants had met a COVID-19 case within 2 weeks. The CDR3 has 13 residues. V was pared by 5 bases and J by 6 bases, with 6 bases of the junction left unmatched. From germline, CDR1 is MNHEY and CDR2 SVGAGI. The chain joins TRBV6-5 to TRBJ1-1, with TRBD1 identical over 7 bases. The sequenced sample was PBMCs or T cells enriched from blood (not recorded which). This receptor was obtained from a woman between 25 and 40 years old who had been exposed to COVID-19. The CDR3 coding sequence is TGTGCCAGCAGTCAAACAGGGGACGCTGAAGCTTTCTTT. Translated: CASSQTGDAEAFF.